This TCR beta chain was observed in a study of blood T cell repertoires in COVID-19. Study in general: COVID-19 samples collected from the United States, Italy and Spain covered acute and convalescent phases.

TCRdb's copy holds only in-frame clones and misses some; the assay was immunoSEQ multiplex PCR. This sample yields 90,000 to 120,000 clones, of which 85% to 90% are seen a single time; more than 4.5% belongs to the top ten. In germline, CDR1 is LNHDA, CDR2 SQIVND (reference sequence). Trimming removed 9 bases at V and 10 bases at J, with 13 bases between. The CDR3 is 11 residues long. This chain uses TRBV19 with TRBJ2-1; D unresolved. Input material: peripheral blood. The clonotype was recovered from a human donor in a cohort sampled during active COVID-19. The CDR3 DNA is TGTGCCAGCGGGTCCCCCGGGGAGCAGTTCTTC. Translating it yields CASGSPGEQFF.